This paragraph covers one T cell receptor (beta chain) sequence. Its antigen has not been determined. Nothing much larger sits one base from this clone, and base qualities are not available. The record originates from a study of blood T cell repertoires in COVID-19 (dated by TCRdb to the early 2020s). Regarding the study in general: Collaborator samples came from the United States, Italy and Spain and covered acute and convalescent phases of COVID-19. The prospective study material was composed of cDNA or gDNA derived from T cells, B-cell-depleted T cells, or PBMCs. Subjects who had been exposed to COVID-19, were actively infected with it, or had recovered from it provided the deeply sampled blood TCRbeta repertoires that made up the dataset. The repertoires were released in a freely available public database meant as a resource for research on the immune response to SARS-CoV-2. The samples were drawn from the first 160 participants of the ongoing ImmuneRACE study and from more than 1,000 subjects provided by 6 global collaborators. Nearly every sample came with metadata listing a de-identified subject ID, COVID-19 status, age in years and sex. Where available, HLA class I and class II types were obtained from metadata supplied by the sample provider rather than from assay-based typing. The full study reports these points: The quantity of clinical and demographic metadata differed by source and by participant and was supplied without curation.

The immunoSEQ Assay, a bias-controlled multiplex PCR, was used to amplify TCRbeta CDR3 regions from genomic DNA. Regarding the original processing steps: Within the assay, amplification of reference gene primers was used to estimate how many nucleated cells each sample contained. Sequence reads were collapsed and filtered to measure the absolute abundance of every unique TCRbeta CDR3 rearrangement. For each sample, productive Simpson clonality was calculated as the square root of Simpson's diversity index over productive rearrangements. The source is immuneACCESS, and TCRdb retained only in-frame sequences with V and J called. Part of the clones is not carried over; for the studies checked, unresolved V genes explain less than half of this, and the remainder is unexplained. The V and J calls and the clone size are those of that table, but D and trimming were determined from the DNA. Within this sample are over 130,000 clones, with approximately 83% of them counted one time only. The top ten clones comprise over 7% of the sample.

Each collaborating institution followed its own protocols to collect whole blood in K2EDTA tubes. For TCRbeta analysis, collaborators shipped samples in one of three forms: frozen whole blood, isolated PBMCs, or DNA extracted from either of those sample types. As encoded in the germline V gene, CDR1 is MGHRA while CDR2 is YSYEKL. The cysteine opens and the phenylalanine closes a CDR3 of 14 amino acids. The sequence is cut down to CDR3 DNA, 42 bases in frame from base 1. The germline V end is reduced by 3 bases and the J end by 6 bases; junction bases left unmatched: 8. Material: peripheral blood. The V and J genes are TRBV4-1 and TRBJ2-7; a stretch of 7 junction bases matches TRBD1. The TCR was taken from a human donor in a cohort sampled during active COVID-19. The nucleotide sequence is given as TGCGCCAGCAGCCATACAGGGGAAATCGGCGAGCAGTACTTC. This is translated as CASSHTGEIGEQYF.